This T cell receptor beta chain was profiled in a study of Ad26.COV2.S vaccination and SARS-CoV-2 variants. Findings and caveats of the study: Recipients given vaccine exceeded placebo recipients in spike-specific TCR breadth.

The method was immunoSEQ multiplex PCR; TCRdb's version includes in-frame clones alone and lacks a portion of them. The data hold roughly 380,000 clones, with roughly 90% observed a single time. This sample's treatment: 19 received Ad26.COV2.S at low or high dose, single or two shots; 5 received placebo; per-sample allocation not given. The samples date from day 63 after the first vaccine or placebo injection. The V gene's germline CDR1 is KGHSY and CDR2 FQNENV. Trimming shortened V by 0 bases and J by 8 bases, and 14 bases separated the two germline ends. There are 15 residues in the CDR3. Turning to this clone: Its antigen remains unknown.

The source of this sequence is a person aged 18 to 59 who received the Ad26.COV2.S COVID-19 vaccine or a placebo. The chain combines TRBV16 with TRBJ2-1; the D gene is possibly TRBD2 (6 bases). Here the sequenced sample was peripheral blood, taken in a trial of Ad26.COV2.S vaccine versus placebo. The CDR3 here is CASSQSFGGRDEQFF. As DNA, the CDR3 is TGTGCCAGCAGCCAATCTTTCGGGGGTCGAGATGAGCAGTTCTTC.